The 11 T cell receptor beta chains below all came from one sample that was sequenced in a study of blood T cell repertoires in COVID-19. Profiling relied on immunoSEQ multiplex PCR, and the TCRdb table lists in-frame clones only, not all of them. In the table there are 200,000 or so clones, roughly 82% of which are singletons. The specimen was peripheral blood. The receptors originated from a man in his forties who had recovered from COVID-19.

This chain links TRBV27 with TRBJ1-2; 7 bases line up with TRBD1. After removal of 3 bases from V and 4 bases from J, the junction contained 8 bases not matched to a gene. Germline V CDR1 and CDR2: MNHEY, SMNVEV (reference sequence). The CDR3 is 15 residues long. CDR3 sequence (DNA): TGTGCCAGCAGTTTCGGACAGGCCCAAATCTATGGCTACACCTTC. It specifies CASSFGQAQIYGYTF.

The V and J genes are TRBV6-2 or TRBV6-3 and TRBJ2-1, with D perhaps matching TRBD2 (5 bases). Per germline, CDR1 MNHEY and CDR2 SVGEGT. The CDR3 spans 16 residues. Trimming left V 7 bases short and J 3 bases short, with 19 bases between. The CDR3 bases are TGTGCCAGCACCCCCGGGATCTGGGGAGACTACAATGAGCAGTTCTTC. It is translated as CASTPGIWGDYNEQFF.

This rearrangement joins TRBV10-3 to TRBJ1-5; D uncertain. Trimming took off 0 bases at V and 7 bases at J, with 13 bases between the two ends. CDR3 length equals 15 residues. Germline CDR1 reads ENHRY; CDR2 reads SYGVKD. For the CDR3, the DNA is TGTGCCATCAGTGAGTCGGGATCAGAGGGACAGCCCCAGCATTTT. Translating gives CAISESGSEGQPQHF.

This clone was observed a handful of times. J is TRBJ1-3 and V is TRBV9, with D uncertain. The CDR3 is made up of 13 amino acids. Germline-derived CDR1 and CDR2 are SGDLS and YYNGEE. Trimming stripped 4 bases from V and 0 bases from J, with 5 bases between. CDR3 bases: TGTGCCAGCAGCCCCAACTCTGGAAACACCATATATTTT. Amino acids: CASSPNSGNTIYF.

For the CDR3, the DNA is TGCGCCAGCAGCCAAGATCCGGGACAGAAGACTGAAGCTTTCTTT. Protein sequence: CASSQDPGQKTEAFF. This rearrangement joins TRBV4-3 to TRBJ1-1, with 7 bases matching TRBD1. CDR1 and CDR2 from the germline V gene are LGHNA and YSLEER. Trimming at V came to 0 bases and at J to 5 bases, leaving 6 bases not matched to a gene. There are 15 residues in the CDR3.

A single count supports this clone. The chain recombines TRBV4-1 with TRBJ1-1, with unresolved D. V lost 7 bases and J lost 7, with 16 bases in between. Looked up from germline, CDR1 is MGHRA and CDR2 is YSYEKL. The CDR3 contains 13 residues. The CDR3 here is CASTTTPFSEAFF. The DNA of the CDR3 is TGCGCCAGCACCACAACCCCTTTCAGTGAAGCTTTCTTT.

The chain uses TRBV30 and TRBJ2-7; 11 bases line up with TRBD1. CDR3 length: 17 amino acids. Germline assignment: CDR1 GTSNPN and CDR2 SVGIG (reference sequence). The V and J ends lost 3 bases and 4 bases, in that order; junction bases with no gene match: 14. CDR3 protein: CAWRGSGGTGGVYEQYF. CDR3 nucleotides: TGTGCCTGGAGAGGGAGCGGAGGGACAGGGGGTGTATACGAGCAGTACTTC.

The chain joins TRBV7-2 to TRBJ1-4; 9 nucleotides align to TRBD1. The CDR3 sequence is 16 residues long. In germline, CDR1 is SGHTA, CDR2 FQGNSA. Trimming at V came to 1 base and at J to 7 bases, leaving 7 bases not matched to a gene. The CDR3 here is CASSLGGGQGIEKLFF. The CDR3, as DNA: TGTGCCAGCAGCTTAGGTGGGGGACAGGGAATTGAAAAACTGTTTTTT.

CDR3 residues: CASRPGQWATEAFF. The CDR3 nucleotides are TGTGCCAGTAGGCCGGGACAGTGGGCCACTGAAGCTTTCTTT. V and J are TRBV19 and TRBJ1-1; 7 bases agree with TRBD1. This CDR3 has 14 residues. Germline-derived CDR1 and CDR2 are LNHDA and SQIVND (reference sequence). V shed 6 bases and J 4 bases; nucleotides not matched to a gene: 8.

The chain employs TRBV19 and TRBJ1-5; 8 bases fit TRBD1. Germline lookup yields CDR1 LNHDA and CDR2 SQIVND (reference sequence). Losses at the gene ends were 1 base for V and 0 bases for J; bases not matched to a gene: 8. CDR3 size: 18 residues. The CDR3 reads CASSIVQGGGYSNQPQHF. CDR3 nucleotide sequence: TGTGCCAGTAGTATAGTACAGGGGGGAGGGTATAGCAATCAGCCCCAGCATTTT.

The chain combines TRBV5-6 with TRBJ2-7; maybe TRBD2 (6 bases). Trimming cost V 4 bases and J 6 bases, with 17 bases left between them. CDR1 is SGHDT, CDR2 YYEEEE, per germline. This CDR3 contains 14 residues. The DNA of the CDR3 is TGTGCCAGCAGCCCGGGGCGGGATTCTCTCGAGCAGTACTTC. It encodes CASSPGRDSLEQYF.